Listed below are T cell receptor beta chains from one sample, sequenced in a study of spatial heterogeneity in lung cancer. Each CDR3 protein gets one entry after TCRdb re-called the 5' RACE reads with MiXCR. Of 10,000 to 15,000 distinct CDR3 sequences detected, around 6.3% appear once; the ten largest clones hold more than 3%. Sequences were derived from lung tumor tissue, sampled at surgery. The receptors originated from a female donor with early-stage non-small cell lung cancer. CDR3s include the opening cysteine and the closing phenylalanine or tryptophan. The D gene is left open where the match is weak. Clone sizes are given selectively: once, few, many, or a class where the clone is expanded.

v_gene	j_gene	abundance	d_gene	CDR3aa	CDR3nt
TRBV11-2	TRBJ2-3	many	TRBD2	CASSSRPGLRPDTQYF	TGTGCCAGCAGCTCCAGACCGGGACTACGTCCAGATACGCAGTATTTT
TRBV28	TRBJ2-5	few	-	CASSFEEGLRYF	TGTGCCAGCAGTTTTGAAGAGGGTCTTAGGTACTTC
TRBV4-1	TRBJ1-5	-	TRBD1	CASSQDLPGTELNQPQHF	TGCGCCAGCAGCCAAGATCTCCCAGGGACAGAATTAAATCAGCCCCAGCATTTT
TRBV20-1	TRBJ2-7	many	TRBD1	CSASPGQNYEQYF	TGCAGTGCTTCACCGGGACAGAACTACGAGCAGTACTTC
TRBV6-1	TRBJ1-5	many	TRBD1	CASRETGGNQPQHF	TGTGCCAGCAGAGAGACAGGGGGCAATCAGCCCCAGCATTTT
TRBV7-2	TRBJ1-2	many	-	CASSLSLNGYTF	TGTGCCAGCAGCTTATCACTGAATGGCTACACCTTC
TRBV6-5	TRBJ2-7	many	-	CASSRDQSYEQYF	TGTGCCAGCAGTCGGGACCAATCCTACGAGCAGTACTTC
TRBV7-9	TRBJ1-2	many	-	CASSLGNRDGYTF	TGTGCCAGCAGCTTAGGCAACAGGGATGGCTACACCTTC
TRBV7-2	TRBJ1-2	many	-	CASSRTGGAPNGYTF	TGTGCCAGCAGCCGGACCGGGGGCGCTCCAAATGGCTACACCTTC
TRBV7-8	TRBJ2-7	many	-	CASSPPPGLTYEQYF	TGTGCCAGCAGCCCGCCACCGGGATTAACCTACGAGCAGTACTTC
TRBV19	TRBJ1-5	many	TRBD1	CASSIWGQGNQPQHF	TGTGCCAGTAGTATTTGGGGACAGGGAAATCAGCCCCAGCATTTT
TRBV6-1	TRBJ1-1	many	-	CASSELTRTDGRRNTEAFF	TGTGCCAGCAGTGAATTAACCCGGACGGATGGGCGGAGGAACACTGAAGCTTTCTTT
TRBV20-1	TRBJ2-1	many	TRBD2	CSARGAGHEQFF	TGCAGTGCTAGAGGAGCGGGACATGAGCAGTTCTTC
TRBV30	TRBJ2-5	many	TRBD2	CASRTSGSSGTQYF	TGTGCCTCAAGGACTAGCGGGAGTTCCGGGACCCAGTACTTC
TRBV28	TRBJ2-2	many	TRBD2	CASLASGVRTGELFF	TGTGCCAGCCTGGCTAGCGGGGTGCGCACCGGGGAGCTGTTTTTT
TRBV9	TRBJ2-2	many	-	CASSGGPWNTGELFF	TGTGCCAGCAGCGGGGGACCGTGGAACACCGGGGAGCTGTTTTTT
TRBV29-1	TRBJ1-1	large	TRBD1	CSVEEGQGGAEAFF	TGCAGCGTTGAAGAGGGACAGGGGGGGGCTGAAGCTTTCTTT
TRBV2	TRBJ2-1	many	TRBD2	CASSETRSGSKFF	TGTGCCAGCAGTGAAACTAGGAGCGGGAGTAAGTTCTTC
TRBV28	TRBJ1-1	-	-	CASSLRVATEAFF	TGTGCCAGCAGTCTCCGGGTAGCGACTGAAGCTTTCTTT
TRBV7-2	TRBJ2-4	medium-sized	TRBD2	CASSFGGGSRSGIQYF	TGTGCCAGCAGCTTTGGAGGCGGGAGTCGTTCAGGCATTCAGTACTTC
TRBV7-2	TRBJ1-4	medium-sized	-	CASSLGRSYSNEKLFF	TGTGCCAGCAGCTTAGGAAGGTCTTACAGTAATGAAAAACTGTTTTTT
TRBV5-6	TRBJ2-2	many	-	CASSLGAGTYTGELFF	TGTGCCAGCAGCTTGGGTGCGGGTACTTACACCGGGGAGCTGTTTTTT
TRBV5-1	TRBJ1-6	many	TRBD1	CASSWDSNSPLHF	TGCGCCAGCAGCTGGGACAGCAATTCACCCCTCCACTTT
TRBV5-1	TRBJ2-7	medium-sized	TRBD1	CASSFSGQGADEQYF	TGCGCCAGCAGCTTTTCGGGACAGGGGGCAGACGAGCAGTACTTC
TRBV30	TRBJ2-7	medium-sized	TRBD1	CAWSIGTVSYEQYF	TGTGCCTGGAGTATAGGGACAGTCAGCTACGAGCAGTACTTC
TRBV9	TRBJ1-6	many	-	CASSVGMGNSPLHF	TGTGCCAGCAGCGTGGGAATGGGTAATTCACCCCTCCACTTT
TRBV7-8	TRBJ1-5	medium-sized	-	CASSLEIQRGNQPQHF	TGTGCCAGCAGCTTAGAAATACAACGGGGCAATCAGCCCCAGCATTTT
TRBV6-5	TRBJ2-4	many	-	CASRGKANIQYF	TGTGCCAGCAGGGGGAAGGCGAACATTCAGTACTTC
TRBV24-1	TRBJ1-5	medium-sized	TRBD1	CATGTGSNQPQHF	TGTGCCACCGGGACAGGGAGCAATCAGCCCCAGCATTTT
TRBV3-1	TRBJ2-3	medium-sized	-	CASSPRVGTDTQYF	TGTGCCAGCAGCCCCCGGGTCGGCACAGATACGCAGTATTTT
TRBV15	TRBJ1-2	many	-	CATSRDRVANYGYTF	TGTGCCACCAGCAGAGATCGGGTGGCTAACTATGGCTACACCTTC
TRBV5-1	TRBJ1-1	medium-sized	-	CASSHSRDQNTEAFF	TGCGCCAGCAGTCACTCCAGGGACCAGAACACTGAAGCTTTCTTT
TRBV6-2/TRBV6-3	TRBJ2-3	many	TRBD2	CASSYPMVSSGSDTQYF	TGTGCCAGCAGTTACCCCATGGTTTCTAGCGGGAGCGATACGCAGTATTTT
TRBV6-5	TRBJ1-4	many	-	CASSYSIGGLGEKLFF	TGTGCCAGCAGTTACTCGATTGGGGGGCTCGGTGAAAAACTGTTTTTT
TRBV7-2	TRBJ1-1	medium-sized	-	CASSLVAGPNTEAFF	TGTGCCAGCAGCTTAGTTGCTGGGCCGAACACTGAAGCTTTCTTT
TRBV5-1	TRBJ2-7	many	TRBD1	CASSLGDRGYEQYF	TGCGCCAGCAGCTTGGGAGACAGGGGTTACGAGCAGTACTTC
TRBV6-5	TRBJ1-2	medium-sized	-	CASRPTVAYGYTF	TGTGCCAGCAGGCCCACGGTTGCCTATGGCTACACCTTC
TRBV28	TRBJ1-2	-	TRBD1	CASSAWTGGNYGYTF	TGTGCCAGCAGCGCATGGACAGGGGGCAACTATGGCTACACCTTC
TRBV5-1	TRBJ2-7	many	-	CASSLKTDSLTYEQYF	TGCGCCAGCAGCCTCAAGACAGATAGCTTAACCTACGAGCAGTACTTC
TRBV11-2	TRBJ2-7	medium-sized	TRBD2	CASSSPLGGEGEQYF	TGTGCCAGCAGCTCCCCCCTGGGAGGGGAGGGCGAGCAGTACTTC
TRBV12-3/TRBV12-4	TRBJ1-1	-	TRBD1	CASTDRLHDTEAFF	TGTGCCAGCACGGACAGGCTTCACGACACTGAAGCTTTCTTT